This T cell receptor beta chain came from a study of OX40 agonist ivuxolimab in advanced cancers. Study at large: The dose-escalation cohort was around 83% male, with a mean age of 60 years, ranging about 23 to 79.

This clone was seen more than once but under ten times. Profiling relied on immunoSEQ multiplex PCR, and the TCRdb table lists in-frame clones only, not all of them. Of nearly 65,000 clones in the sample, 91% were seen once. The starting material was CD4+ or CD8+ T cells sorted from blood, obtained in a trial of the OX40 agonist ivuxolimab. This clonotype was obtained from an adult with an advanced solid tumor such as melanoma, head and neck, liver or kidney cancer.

CDR3 DNA sequence: TGTGCCAGCAGCCCAGATACCCCAACCTACGGAAATGAGCAGTTCTTC. The encoded protein is CASSPDTPTYGNEQFF. The rearrangement uses TRBV7-9 and TRBJ2-1; D is unclear. The germline V gene has CDR1 SEHNR and CDR2 FQNEAQ (reference sequence). CDR3 length: 16 amino acids. V gave up 5 bases and J gave up 7 bases, with 21 bases separating them.